This TCR beta chain was found in a study of cytomegalovirus exposure and HLA in healthy donors. Notes on the study in general: According to the study, 160 or so TCR beta chains were cytomegalovirus-associated.

Comment on this clone: The target antigen is unknown.

The PCR ran on 60 Vbeta and 13 Jbeta primers. In the original processing: The count from a later analysis was some 81 million unique TCR beta chains, some 12 million of them shared. This table comes from immunoSEQ multiplex PCR, and its TCRdb copy is limited to in-frame clones, with some not included. V, J and clone size were drawn from that table, and D and trimming were deduced from the DNA. Counted here are about 97,000 clones, less than 85% occurring once; the ten biggest clones make up 2.5% to 3%. Germline V CDR1 and CDR2: SGHDT, YYEEEE. The CDR3 has 15 residues. The V and J ends lost 4 bases and 6 bases, in that order; junction bases with no gene match: 9.

The rearrangement uses TRBV5-6 and TRBJ2-2; TRBD1 agrees at 7 bases. The sample was PBMCs. The sequence came from a middle-aged man in good health and CMV-seronegative. The CDR3 sequence is CASSQGVFASGELFF. Written as DNA, the CDR3 is TGTGCCAGCAGCCAGGGGGTGTTTGCGTCCGGGGAGCTGTTTTTT.